Listed here are 11 T cell receptor beta chains from one sample, sequenced in a study of blood T cell repertoires in COVID-19. The assay was immunoSEQ multiplex PCR, and TCRdb's table has in-frame clones only and misses some. Counted here are hundreds of thousands of clones, about 87% occurring once; the ten biggest clones make up 3%. The sequenced sample consisted of peripheral blood. The receptors here all came from a human donor in a cohort sampled during active COVID-19.

The chain combines TRBV7-9 with TRBJ2-3, with D hard to call. CDR3 length: 14 residues. Trimming took 1 base from V and 4 from J, leaving 9 bases between them. In germline, CDR1 is SEHNR, CDR2 FQNEAQ (reference sequence). CDR3 sequence reads: CASSLEQQSDTQYF. In DNA form, the CDR3 reads TGTGCCAGCAGCTTAGAACAGCAATCAGATACGCAGTATTTT.

This clone came up once. The CDR3 DNA is TGTGCCAGCAAACAGGGGGGCCGGACTGAAGCTTTCTTT. As protein: CASKQGGRTEAFF. The J gene is TRBJ1-1, the V gene TRBV25-1, with 8 bases identical to TRBD1. The CDR3 runs 13 residues. The trim removed 7 bases at V and 5 bases at J, leaving 6 bases unmatched. Germline V CDR1 and CDR2: MGHDK, SYGVNS.

The chain couples TRBV30 to TRBJ2-5, with D possibly matching TRBD1 (5 bases). Trimming shortened V by 1 base and J by 5 bases, and 8 bases separated the two germline ends. CDR3 length equals 12 residues. Germline values: CDR1 GTSNPN, CDR2 SVGIG (reference sequence). CDR3 in amino acids: CAWSGKGETQYF. The DNA of the CDR3 is TGTGCCTGGAGTGGGAAGGGGGAGACCCAGTACTTC. The variable domain in full, completed from reference TRBV30 and TRBJ2-5, reads SQTIHQWPATLVQPVGSPLSLECTVEGTSNPNLYWYRQAAGRGLQLLFYSVGIGQISSEVPQNLSASRPQDRQFILSSKKLLLSDSGFYLCAWSGKGETQYFGPGTRLLVL.

This chain joins TRBV7-9 and TRBJ2-7; 10 positions agree with TRBD1. CDR1 and CDR2 (germline): SEHNR, FQNEAQ (reference sequence). V was clipped by 4 bases and J by 1 base; unmatched bases: 7. The CDR3 covers 16 residues. CDR3 region: CASSWSGTGVSYEQYF. CDR3 DNA sequence: TGTGCCAGCAGCTGGTCCGGGACAGGGGTGTCCTACGAGCAGTACTTC.

This rearrangement joins TRBV5-1 to TRBJ1-4, with 7 bases identical to TRBD1. Germline V lookup: CDR1 SGHRS, CDR2 YFSETQ. Trimming removed 2 bases from V and 8 bases from J; junction bases left unmatched: 6. The CDR3 is 14 residues long. CDR3 protein: CASSFGTAREKLFF. The DNA for the CDR3 is TGCGCCAGCAGCTTTGGGACAGCGAGGGAAAAACTGTTTTTT. Drawing the rest from reference TRBV5-1 and TRBJ1-4, the complete variable domain is KAGVTQTPRYLIKTRGQQVTLSCSPISGHRSVSWYQQTPGQGLQFLFEYFSETQRNKGNFPGRFSGRQFSNSRSEMNVSTLELGDSALYLCASSFGTAREKLFFGSGTQLSVL.

Only a few counts were recorded for this clone. The V gene is TRBV3-1 (or the pseudogene TRBV3-2), the J gene TRBJ2-7; 10 bases agree with TRBD2. CDR3 length: 15 amino acids. Germline lookup yields CDR1 LGHDT and CDR2 YNNKEL (reference sequence). V trimming: 0 bases; J trimming: 3 bases; junction bases outside the gene matches: 2. CDR3 region: CASSQDSSGGYEQYF. The CDR3, as DNA: TGTGCCAGCAGCCAAGATTCTAGCGGGGGCTACGAGCAGTACTTC.

The J gene is TRBJ1-1, the V gene TRBV9, with D possibly matching TRBD1 (5 bases). Trimming removed 4 bases from V and 4 bases from J, with 14 bases in between. CDR3 length: 14 amino acids. Per germline, CDR1 SGDLS and CDR2 YYNGEE. The CDR3 nucleotides read TGTGCCAGCAGCCAAATCCCCAGGGCCACTGAAGCTTTCTTT. Its translation is CASSQIPRATEAFF.

The CDR3 loop is CASSPRRAPKETQYF. In DNA form, the CDR3 reads TGTGCCAGCAGCCCTCGTCGAGCGCCCAAAGAGACCCAGTACTTC. The V gene is TRBV7-2, the J gene TRBJ2-5; D uncertain. This CDR3 contains 15 residues. CDR1 SGHTA and CDR2 FQGNSA come from the germline V gene. Trimming removed 5 bases from V and 3 bases from J, with 16 bases in between.

The chain has TRBV5-1 and TRBJ2-3; 15 nucleotides line up with TRBD2. The CDR3 loop spans 17 amino acids. Per the germline V gene, CDR1 is SGHRS and CDR2 is YFSETQ. The trim removed 4 bases at V and 6 bases at J, leaving 9 bases unmatched. The DNA of the CDR3 is TGCGCCAGCAGCCCGGGGACTAGCGGGGGGATAAGGGATACGCAGTATTTT. Translation gives CASSPGTSGGIRDTQYF. Using reference TRBV5-1 and TRBJ2-3 for the parts outside the CDR3, the full variable domain is KAGVTQTPRYLIKTRGQQVTLSCSPISGHRSVSWYQQTPGQGLQFLFEYFSETQRNKGNFPGRFSGRQFSNSRSEMNVSTLELGDSALYLCASSPGTSGGIRDTQYFGPGTRLTVL.

The rearrangement joins TRBV7-2 to TRBJ2-1; D possibly corresponds to TRBD1 (6 bases). Per germline, CDR1 SGHTA and CDR2 FQGNSA. V was clipped by 5 bases and J by 3 bases, with 8 bases between them. There are 13 residues in the CDR3. CDR3 protein: CASSQGFYNEQFF. The CDR3 bases are TGTGCCAGCAGCCAGGGGTTCTACAATGAGCAGTTCTTC.

This chain joins TRBV24-1 and TRBJ2-1; the D gene is possibly TRBD1 (6 bases). V was pared by 2 bases and J by 10 bases, with 11 bases between. The CDR3 contains 13 residues. CDR1 is KGHDR, CDR2 SFDVKD, per germline. The CDR3 is CATSDSPGTEQFF. CDR3 sequence (DNA): TGTGCCACCAGTGATTCCCCGGGGACAGAGCAGTTCTTC.